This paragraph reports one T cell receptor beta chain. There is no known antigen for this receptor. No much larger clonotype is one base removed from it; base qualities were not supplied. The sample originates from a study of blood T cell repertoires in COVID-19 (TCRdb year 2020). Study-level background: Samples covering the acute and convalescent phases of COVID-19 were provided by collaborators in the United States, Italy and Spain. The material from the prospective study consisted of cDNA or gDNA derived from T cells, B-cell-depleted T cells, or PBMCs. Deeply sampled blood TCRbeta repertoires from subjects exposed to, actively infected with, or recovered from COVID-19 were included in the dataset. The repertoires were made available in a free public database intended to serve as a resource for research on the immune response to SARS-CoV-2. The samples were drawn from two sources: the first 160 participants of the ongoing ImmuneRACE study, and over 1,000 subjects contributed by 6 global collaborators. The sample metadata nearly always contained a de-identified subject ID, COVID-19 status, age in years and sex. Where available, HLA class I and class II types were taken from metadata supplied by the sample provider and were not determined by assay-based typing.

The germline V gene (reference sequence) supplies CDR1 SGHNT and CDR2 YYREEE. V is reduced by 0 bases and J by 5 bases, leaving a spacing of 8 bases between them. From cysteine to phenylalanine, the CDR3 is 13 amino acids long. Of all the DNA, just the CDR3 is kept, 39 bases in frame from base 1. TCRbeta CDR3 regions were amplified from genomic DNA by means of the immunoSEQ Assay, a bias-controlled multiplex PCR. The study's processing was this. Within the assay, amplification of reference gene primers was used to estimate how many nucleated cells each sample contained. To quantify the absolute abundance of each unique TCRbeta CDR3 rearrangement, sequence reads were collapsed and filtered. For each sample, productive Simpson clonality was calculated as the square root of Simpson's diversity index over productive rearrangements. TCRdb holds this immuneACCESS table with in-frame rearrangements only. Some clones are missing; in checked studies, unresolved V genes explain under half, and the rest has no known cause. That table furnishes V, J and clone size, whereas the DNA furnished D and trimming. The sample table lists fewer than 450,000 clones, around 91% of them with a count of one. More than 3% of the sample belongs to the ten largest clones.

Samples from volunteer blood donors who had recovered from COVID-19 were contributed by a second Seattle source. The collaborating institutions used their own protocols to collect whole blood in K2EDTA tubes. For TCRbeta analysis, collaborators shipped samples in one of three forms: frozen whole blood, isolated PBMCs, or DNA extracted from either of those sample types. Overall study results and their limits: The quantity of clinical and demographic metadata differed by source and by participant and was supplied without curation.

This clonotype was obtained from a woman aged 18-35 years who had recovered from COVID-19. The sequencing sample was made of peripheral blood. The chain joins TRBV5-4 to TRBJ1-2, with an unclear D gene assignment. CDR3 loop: CASSLDTKYGYTF. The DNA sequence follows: TGTGCCAGCAGCTTGGACACGAAATATGGCTACACCTTC.